This passage covers 23 T cell receptor beta chains from one sample sequenced in a study of T-cell reconstitution after alpha-beta-depleted transplantation in children listed by TCRdb under 2016. The sample's treatment or condition, from its label and the paper: allogeneic hematopoietic cell transplantation with graft depleted of TCRalphabeta T cells and CD19 B cells. The library was obtained by PCR. Sequencer: Illumina HiSeq 2500. TCR libraries were prepared with molecular barcoding, using unique molecular identifiers to normalize TCRbeta repertoire quantification. TCRdb reprocessed the public reads (quality trimming at Q25 with fastp, clone calling with MiXCR) and kept in-frame beta chains. CDR3 protein sequences are deduplicated, and each keeps its most common genes and DNA. A total of a few hundred thousand distinct CDR3 sequences appear in this sample, 6.6% of them only once. The ten largest clones represent around 5% of the sample.

The starting material was PBMCs, obtained before TCRalphabeta/CD19-depleted stem cell transplant. Every receptor here comes from a boy aged 2 to 10 with acute lymphoblastic leukemia, due to receive a stem cell transplant.

This clonotype was recorded a few times. This chain uses TRBV4-3 with TRBJ2-1, with D possibly being TRBD2 (7 bases). There are 16 residues in the CDR3. Germline CDR1 and CDR2: LGHNA and YSLEER. The V and J ends lost 1 base and 5 bases respectively, with 15 bases between them. CDR3 DNA: TGCGCCAGCAGCCAAGGGAGCGGGACAAGCAACAATGAGCAGTTCTTC. Translation gives CASSQGSGTSNNEQFF.

This clonotype has a count of ten or more. The CDR3 DNA is TGTGCCAGCAGTGCCATACTGGGCACTGAAGCTTTCTTT. Its translation: CASSAILGTEAFF. The chain recombines TRBV28 with TRBJ1-1; D is undetermined. The germline V and J ends were trimmed by 5 bases and 4 bases, with 11 bases remaining between them. The CDR3 loop spans 13 amino acids. Germline values: CDR1 MDHEN, CDR2 SYDVKM.

In this sample, this clonotype turned up many times. The gene calls are TRBV28 and TRBJ2-7; a weak D match, TRBD1 (6 bases). Germline CDR1 reads MDHEN; CDR2 reads SYDVKM. V gave up 10 bases and J gave up 2 bases, with 18 bases separating them. The CDR3 has 14 residues. Here the CDR3 reads CAIGGPRSAYEQYF. The CDR3 DNA reads as TGTGCCATAGGGGGTCCTAGATCCGCCTACGAGCAGTACTTC.

This clonotype was observed many times. The chain links TRBV20-1 to TRBJ2-1, with 7 positions matching TRBD2. CDR1 is DFQATT, CDR2 SNEGSKA, per germline (reference sequence). The CDR3 spans 15 residues. V lost 0 bases and J lost 6; bases outside the gene matches: 8. The CDR3 DNA sequence: TGCAGTGCTAGAGATGTCTGGTCTAGCGGCAATGAGCAGTTCTTC. It translates to CSARDVWSSGNEQFF.

This clonotype was recorded many times. The chain combines TRBV20-1 with TRBJ1-5, with 8 bases that match TRBD1. The CDR3 has 13 residues. Germline-derived CDR1 and CDR2 are DFQATT and SNEGSKA (reference sequence). The trim removed 4 bases at V and 6 bases at J, leaving 5 bases unmatched. The CDR3 loop reads CSAMTGEVQPQHF. In nucleotides, the CDR3 is TGCAGTGCTATGACAGGGGAGGTTCAGCCCCAGCATTTT.

This clonotype was counted a few times. The chain recombines TRBV3-1 with TRBJ2-5; no reliable D call. Trimming shortened V by 3 bases and J by 2 bases, and 4 bases separated the two germline ends. From germline, CDR1 is LGHDT and CDR2 YNNKEL (reference sequence). The CDR3 is made up of 12 amino acids. The CDR3 nucleotides are TGTGCCAGCAGCCACGGACAAGAGACCCAGTACTTC. Translation: CASSHGQETQYF.

This clonotype was seen a few times. This rearrangement joins TRBV20-1 to TRBJ1-2, with D tentatively TRBD1 (6 bases). CDR1 is DFQATT and CDR2 is SNEGSKA in the germline V gene (reference sequence). V lost 3 bases and J 7 bases, leaving 12 bases between the germline ends. The CDR3 covers 12 residues. The CDR3 loop is CSASFQGIGYTF. The CDR3 DNA follows: TGCAGTGCTAGTTTTCAGGGGATTGGCTACACCTTC.

This clonotype was recorded once. This chain uses TRBV29-1 with TRBJ2-1; perhaps TRBD1 as D (6 bases). CDR3 size: 12 residues. Germline values: CDR1 SQVTM, CDR2 ANQGSEA. The germline V and J ends were trimmed by 6 bases and 8 bases, with 14 bases remaining between them. The CDR3 region is CSVGRGPDEQFF. The CDR3 DNA sequence: TGCAGCGTCGGCAGGGGACCGGATGAGCAGTTCTTC.

This clonotype has ten or more counts. The rearrangement uses TRBV5-1 and TRBJ2-4; 9 nucleotides match TRBD2. This CDR3 is 20 amino acids long. The germline V gene has CDR1 SGHRS and CDR2 YFSETQ. The trim removed 9 bases at V and 2 bases at J, leaving 24 bases unmatched. CDR3 residues: CATERDKREAQTSSKNIQYF. The DNA of the CDR3 is TGCGCCACCGAAAGGGATAAGCGGGAGGCCCAAACCTCCTCCAAAAACATTCAGTACTTC.

This rearrangement joins TRBV7-9 to TRBJ2-7, with D tentatively TRBD1 (5 bases). This CDR3 is 14 amino acids long. CDR1 is SEHNR and CDR2 is FQNEAQ in the germline V gene (reference sequence). V was pared by 5 bases and J by 1 base, with 12 bases between. The CDR3 region has the DNA TGTGCCAGCAGCCAACAGACAGCGTCCTACGAGCAGTACTTC. Its translation: CASSQQTASYEQYF.

This clonotype was observed a handful of times. The chain uses TRBV6-2 or TRBV6-3 and TRBJ2-7; D assignment may be TRBD1 or TRBD2 (6 bases each). Per the germline V gene, CDR1 is MNHEY and CDR2 is SVGEGT. The V gene lost 7 bases and the J gene lost 6 bases, with 19 bases spanning the gap. The CDR3 consists of 14 residues. CDR3 coding DNA: TGTGCCAGCATTCCTACAGGAGGGGGGCGCGAGCAGTACTTC. This sequence encodes CASIPTGGGREQYF.

This clonotype appeared a few times. In DNA, the CDR3 is TGTGCCAGCAGTTTAGCTCTCCCCGGGGAGCTGTTTTTT. It codes for CASSLALPGELFF. The chain links TRBV28 to TRBJ2-2; D is ambiguous. V lost 2 bases and J lost 6, with 7 bases in between. In germline, CDR1 is MDHEN, CDR2 SYDVKM. The CDR3 spans 13 residues.

Points on this clonotype: The junction does not match germline at one end; this may be a read error. The chain carries TRBV20-1 and TRBJ1-5, with D perhaps TRBD1 (5 bases). This CDR3 region has 14 residues. Germline CDR1 and CDR2: DFQATT and SNEGSKA (reference sequence). The CDR3 DNA is TGCAGTGCTATCGGGACGGATAGCAATCAGCCCCACCATTTT. Its translation: CSAIGTDSNQPHHF.

This clonotype was counted at least ten times. The chain carries TRBV20-1 and TRBJ2-3; TRBD2 matches at 11 bases. J lost 8 bases, V lost 4 bases, and 5 bases had no gene match. This CDR3 region has 13 residues. Germline values: CDR1 DFQATT, CDR2 SNEGSKA (reference sequence). As DNA, the CDR3 is TGCAGTGCTAAACTAGCGGGGGTTACTACGCAGTATTTT. Protein sequence: CSAKLAGVTTQYF.

This clonotype appeared once. A read error is possible here, since a much larger clone lies one base away. The V and J genes are TRBV10-3 and TRBJ2-3; 10 nucleotides line up with TRBD2. Looked up from germline, CDR1 is ENHRY and CDR2 is SYGVKD. The CDR3 runs 16 residues. The CDR3: CAIGEPSGRALYTQYF. The DNA for the CDR3 is TGTGCCATCGGTGAGCCGAGCGGGAGGGCCCTATATACGCAGTATTTT.

The chain carries TRBV6-5 and TRBJ2-3; 9 nucleotides align to TRBD2. From germline, CDR1 is MNHEY and CDR2 SVGAGI. Trimming at V came to 1 base and at J to 4 bases, leaving 6 bases not matched to a gene. CDR3 size: 16 residues. In DNA, the CDR3 is TGTGCCAGCAGTTACTTAGCGGGAGAGGGCGCAGATACGCAGTATTTT. This gives the protein CASSYLAGEGADTQYF.

This clonotype was counted ten times or more. The chain couples TRBV29-1 to TRBJ1-1; D might be TRBD1 (5 bases). V lost 4 bases and J lost 5, with 14 bases in between. There are 13 residues in the CDR3. The germline gives CDR1 SQVTM, CDR2 ANQGSEA. CDR3 sequence: CSVVRPGGTEAFF. CDR3 sequence (DNA): TGCAGCGTTGTGAGACCTGGGGGAACTGAAGCTTTCTTT.

This clonotype was counted at least ten times. As DNA, the CDR3 is TGTGCCAGCATGAGGGGGCTGAGCACAGATACGCAGTATTTT. Its translation is CASMRGLSTDTQYF. The chain has TRBV6-1 and TRBJ2-3; 7 nucleotides match TRBD1. The CDR3 sequence is 14 residues long. Germline V gives CDR1 MNHNS, CDR2 SASEGT. Trimming at V came to 7 bases and at J to 0 bases, leaving 4 bases not matched to a gene.

This clonotype showed up just a few times. The CDR3 region is CSAWTGDDRGYTF. CDR3 nucleotide sequence: TGCAGTGCTTGGACAGGGGACGATAGAGGCTACACCTTC. This sequence joins TRBV20-1 and TRBJ1-2, with 9 bases identical to TRBD1. The CDR3 runs to 13 residues. Germline CDR1 is DFQATT and CDR2 is SNEGSKA (reference sequence). Germline trimming cut 5 bases from V and 8 bases from J; bases unmatched to any gene: 9.

This clonotype was recorded at least ten times. The rearrangement uses TRBV28 and TRBJ2-1; 9 bases match TRBD1. V gave up 3 bases and J gave up 5 bases; unmatched junction bases: 5. The CDR3 covers 15 residues. Germline values: CDR1 MDHEN, CDR2 SYDVKM. As DNA, the CDR3 is TGTGCCAGCAGTTTTTCCGGACAGGGGCACAATGAGCAGTTCTTC. This encodes CASSFSGQGHNEQFF.

This clonotype occurred many times. The chain links TRBV28 to TRBJ1-3; D not resolved. Trimming removed 6 bases from V and 0 bases from J, with 3 bases in between. This CDR3 region has 12 residues. The germline CDR1 and CDR2 sequences are MDHEN and SYDVKM. The CDR3 sequence: CASSTSGNTIYF. CDR3 nucleotide sequence: TGTGCCAGCAGCACCTCTGGAAACACCATATATTTT.

This clonotype occurred many times. The chain employs TRBV7-2 and TRBJ1-5; D might be TRBD1 (5 bases). Trimming removed 5 bases at V and 3 bases at J, with 11 bases between. From germline, CDR1 is SGHTA and CDR2 FQGNSA. The CDR3 runs to 14 residues. The CDR3 bases are TGTGCCAGCAGCGTAGGGGCGAACAATCAGCCCCAGCATTTT. Residues: CASSVGANNQPQHF.

This clonotype has a handful of counts. This chain connects TRBV28 to TRBJ1-3, with 7 bases fitting TRBD1. The germline V gene has CDR1 MDHEN and CDR2 SYDVKM. With 4 bases clipped from V and 2 bases from J, the junction kept 5 bases outside the gene matches. The CDR3 has 15 residues. For the CDR3, the DNA is TGTGCCAGCAGTTCAGGGGGACCCGCTGGAAACACCATATATTTT. Its translation is CASSSGGPAGNTIYF. The whole variable domain, remainder taken from reference TRBV28 and TRBJ1-3, is DVKVTQSSRYLVKRTGEKVFLECVQDMDHENMFWYRQDPGLGLRLIYFSYDVKMKEKGDIPEGYSVSREKKERFSLILESASTNQTSMYLCASSSGGPAGNTIYFGEGSWLTVV.